The present entry profiles one T cell receptor (beta chain) with its context. The antigen remains unidentified. This CDR3 contains 16 residues. V dropped 0 bases and J dropped 0 bases, with 11 bases sitting between them. The V gene's germline CDR1 is SGHDN and CDR2 FVKESK. The record originates from a study of tumor-infiltrating lymphocytes in localized non-small cell lung cancer. Study-level results: IM1 and IM2 tumors showed no difference in T-cell fraction. TCRbeta sequencing showed higher T cell infiltration in tumors than uninvolved lung.

Method: immunoSEQ multiplex PCR; TCRdb's copy keeps in-frame clones and lacks some. The table includes about 8,400 clones, roughly three quarters detected once. The TCR comes from a human donor with non-small cell lung cancer. The sequenced sample was uninvolved lung tissue not adjacent to the tumor. The gene calls are TRBV14 and TRBJ1-1; no clear D. The CDR3 loop is CASSQDQLGLNTEAFF. CDR3 nucleotide sequence: TGTGCCAGCAGCCAAGATCAATTGGGGTTGAACACTGAAGCTTTCTTT.